This T cell receptor (beta chain) was sequenced during a study of blood T cell repertoires in COVID-19. Original processing methods: Estimation of nucleated cell counts relied on the amplification of reference gene primers. The data were produced by immunoSEQ multiplex PCR, yet TCRdb's version contains in-frame clones alone and is incomplete. V and J calls and clone size follow that table, whereas D and trimming were derived from the DNA. Of roughly 230,000 clones listed, 80% to 90% are singletons. CDR1 MNHEY and CDR2 SVGAGI come from the germline V gene. The CDR3 runs 16 residues. V lost 2 bases and J lost 4; bases outside the gene matches: 3.

This receptor was taken from a woman aged 50 to 65 who had been exposed to COVID-19. Source material: PBMCs or T cells enriched from blood (not recorded which). The chain has TRBV6-5 and TRBJ2-5; TRBD2 aligns across 14 bases. CDR3 region: CASSYPTSGGAETQYF. Written as DNA, the CDR3 is TGTGCCAGCAGTTACCCGACTAGCGGGGGGGCAGAGACCCAGTACTTC.